This T cell receptor beta chain was captured by sequencing in a study of blood T cell repertoires in COVID-19. Original processing notes: It was from reference gene primer amplification that nucleated cell counts were estimated. This table comes from immunoSEQ multiplex PCR, and its TCRdb copy is limited to in-frame clones, with some not included. V and J calls and clone size are as listed in that table; D and trimming were resolved from the DNA. The data show about 380,000 clones, with approximately 90% seen just once and roughly 1.2% held by the top ten. The V end lost 4 bases, the J end lost 7 bases, and 5 bases lay between the germline ends. The length of the CDR3 is 12 residues. Germline V lookup: CDR1 SGHVS, CDR2 FNYEAQ. Recruitment covered under 25 US areas and drew participants whose ages spanned roughly 18 to 90 years. Clinical history as reported by participants underpinned cohort assignment.

Sequenced sample: PBMCs or T cells enriched from blood (not recorded which). The J gene is TRBJ1-6, the V gene TRBV7-6; tentative D call: TRBD1 (5 bases). This TCR came from a woman aged 18 to 35 who had recovered from COVID-19. This CDR3 reads CASSSGNSPLHF. CDR3 DNA: TGTGCCAGCAGCTCAGGGAATTCACCCCTCCACTTT.